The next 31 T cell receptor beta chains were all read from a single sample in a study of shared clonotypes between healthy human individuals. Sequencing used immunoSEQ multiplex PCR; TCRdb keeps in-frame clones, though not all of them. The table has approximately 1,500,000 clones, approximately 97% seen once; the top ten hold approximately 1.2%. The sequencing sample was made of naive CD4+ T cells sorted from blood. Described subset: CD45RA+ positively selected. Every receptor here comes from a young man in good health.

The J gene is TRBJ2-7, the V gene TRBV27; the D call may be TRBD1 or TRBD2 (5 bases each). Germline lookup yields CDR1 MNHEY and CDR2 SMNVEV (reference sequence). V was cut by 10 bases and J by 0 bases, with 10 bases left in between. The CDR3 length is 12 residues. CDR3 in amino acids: CATGTVSYEQYF. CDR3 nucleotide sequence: TGTGCCACGGGGACCGTCTCCTACGAGCAGTACTTC.

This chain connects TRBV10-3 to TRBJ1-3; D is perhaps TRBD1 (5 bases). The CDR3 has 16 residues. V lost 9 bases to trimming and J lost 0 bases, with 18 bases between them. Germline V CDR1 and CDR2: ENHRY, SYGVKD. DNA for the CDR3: TGTGCCATGGCGCGAGAGGGGCAACACTCTGGAAACACCATATATTTT. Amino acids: CAMAREGQHSGNTIYF.

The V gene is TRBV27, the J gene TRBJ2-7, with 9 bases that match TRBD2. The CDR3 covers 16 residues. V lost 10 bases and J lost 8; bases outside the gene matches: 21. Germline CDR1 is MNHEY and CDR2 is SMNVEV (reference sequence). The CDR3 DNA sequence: TGTGCCACCACAGCTCCACCGGCTAGCGGGACTCCGAAGCAGTACTTC. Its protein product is CATTAPPASGTPKQYF.

The CDR3 protein is CASSLRPAGAGGELFF. As DNA, the CDR3 is TGTGCCAGCTCACTCCGCCCGGCGGGAGCTGGCGGGGAGCTGTTTTTT. The V gene is TRBV18, the J gene TRBJ2-2; 7 bases are a match to TRBD2. This CDR3 has 16 residues. The germline gives CDR1 KGHSH, CDR2 LQKENI. V lost 4 bases to trimming and J lost 7 bases; unmatched junction nucleotides: 12.

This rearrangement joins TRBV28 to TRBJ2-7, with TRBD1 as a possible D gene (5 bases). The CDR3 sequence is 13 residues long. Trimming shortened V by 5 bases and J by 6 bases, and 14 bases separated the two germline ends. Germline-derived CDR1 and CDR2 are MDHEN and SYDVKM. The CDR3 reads CASSTTVPLEQYF. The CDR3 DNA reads TGTGCCAGCAGTACGACAGTACCTCTCGAGCAGTACTTC.

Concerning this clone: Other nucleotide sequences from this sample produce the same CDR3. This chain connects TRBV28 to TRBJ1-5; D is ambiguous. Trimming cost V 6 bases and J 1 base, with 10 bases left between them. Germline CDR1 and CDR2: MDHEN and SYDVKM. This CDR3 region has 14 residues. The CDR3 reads CASRTGPSNQPQHF. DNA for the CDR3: TGTGCCAGCAGAACCGGGCCCAGCAATCAGCCCCAGCATTTT. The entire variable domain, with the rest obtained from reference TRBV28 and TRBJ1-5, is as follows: DVKVTQSSRYLVKRTGEKVFLECVQDMDHENMFWYRQDPGLGLRLIYFSYDVKMKEKGDIPEGYSVSREKKERFSLILESASTNQTSMYLCASRTGPSNQPQHFGDGTRLSIL.

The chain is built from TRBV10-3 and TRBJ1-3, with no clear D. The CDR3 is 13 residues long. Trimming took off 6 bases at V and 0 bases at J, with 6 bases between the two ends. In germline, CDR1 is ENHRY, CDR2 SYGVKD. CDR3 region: CAIRQDSGNTIYF. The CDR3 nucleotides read TGTGCCATCAGGCAGGACTCTGGAAACACCATATATTTT.

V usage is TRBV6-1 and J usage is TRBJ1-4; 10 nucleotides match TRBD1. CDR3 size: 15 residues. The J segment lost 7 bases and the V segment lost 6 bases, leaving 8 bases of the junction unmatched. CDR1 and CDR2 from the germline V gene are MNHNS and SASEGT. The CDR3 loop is CASRRQGAHREKLFF. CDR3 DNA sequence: TGTGCCAGCAGGCGACAGGGGGCGCATCGTGAAAAACTGTTTTTT.

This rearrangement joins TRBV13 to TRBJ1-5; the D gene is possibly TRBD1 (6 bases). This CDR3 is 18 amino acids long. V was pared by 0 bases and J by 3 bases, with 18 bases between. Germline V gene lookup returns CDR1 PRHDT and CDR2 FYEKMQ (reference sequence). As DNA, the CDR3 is TGTGCCAGCAGCTTAGGCCATAGGAGACAGGATTCCAATCAGCCCCAGCATTTT. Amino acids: CASSLGHRRQDSNQPQHF. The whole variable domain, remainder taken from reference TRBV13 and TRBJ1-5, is AAGVIQSPRHLIKEKRETATLKCYPIPRHDTVYWYQQGPGQDPQFLISFYEKMQSDKGSIPDRFSAQQFSDYHSELNMSSLELGDSALYFCASSLGHRRQDSNQPQHFGDGTRLSIL.

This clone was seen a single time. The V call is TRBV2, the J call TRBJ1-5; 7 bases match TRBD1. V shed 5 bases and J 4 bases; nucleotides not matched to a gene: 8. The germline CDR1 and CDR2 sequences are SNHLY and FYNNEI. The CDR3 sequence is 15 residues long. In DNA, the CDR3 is TGTGCCAGCAGTTCCCGGGACAGCATTAATCAGCCCCAGCATTTT. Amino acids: CASSSRDSINQPQHF.

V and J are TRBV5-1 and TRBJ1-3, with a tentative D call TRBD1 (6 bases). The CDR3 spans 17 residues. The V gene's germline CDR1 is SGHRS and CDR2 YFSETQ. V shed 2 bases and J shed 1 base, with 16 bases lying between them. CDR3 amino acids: CASSLSTDRQSGNTIYF. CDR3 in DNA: TGCGCCAGCAGCTTATCTACAGACAGGCAGTCTGGAAACACCATATATTTT.

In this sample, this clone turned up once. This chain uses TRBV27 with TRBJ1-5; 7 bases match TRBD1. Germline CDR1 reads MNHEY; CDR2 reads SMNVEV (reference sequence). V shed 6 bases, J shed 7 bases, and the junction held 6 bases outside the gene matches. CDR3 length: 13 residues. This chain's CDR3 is CASSFTGDQPQHF. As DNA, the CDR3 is TGTGCCAGCAGCTTCACAGGGGACCAGCCCCAGCATTTT.

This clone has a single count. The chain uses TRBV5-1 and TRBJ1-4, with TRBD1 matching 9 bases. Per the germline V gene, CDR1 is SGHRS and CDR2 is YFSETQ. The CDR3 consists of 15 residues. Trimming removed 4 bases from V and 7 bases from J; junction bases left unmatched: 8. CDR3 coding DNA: TGCGCCAGCAGCAGGACAGGGGCAGTTAGTGAAAAACTGTTTTTT. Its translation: CASSRTGAVSEKLFF.

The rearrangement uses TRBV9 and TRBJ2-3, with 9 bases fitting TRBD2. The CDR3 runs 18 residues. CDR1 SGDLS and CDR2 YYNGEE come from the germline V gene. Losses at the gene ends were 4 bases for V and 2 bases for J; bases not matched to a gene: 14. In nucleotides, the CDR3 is TGTGCCAGCAGCCTGGGGGCTAGCGGGACCCTAAACACAGATACGCAGTATTTT. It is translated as CASSLGASGTLNTDTQYF.

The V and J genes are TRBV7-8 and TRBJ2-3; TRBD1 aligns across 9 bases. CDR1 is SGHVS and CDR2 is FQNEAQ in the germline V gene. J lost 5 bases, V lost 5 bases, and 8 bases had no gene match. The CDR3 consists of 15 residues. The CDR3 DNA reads TGTGCCAGCAGCCCTCCACAGGGGGCAGGAGATACGCAGTATTTT. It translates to CASSPPQGAGDTQYF.

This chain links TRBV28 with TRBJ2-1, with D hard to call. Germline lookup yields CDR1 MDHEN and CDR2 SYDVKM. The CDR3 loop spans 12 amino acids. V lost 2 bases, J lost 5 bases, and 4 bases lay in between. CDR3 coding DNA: TGTGCCAGCAGTTTACCGGACAATGAGCAGTTCTTC. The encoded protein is CASSLPDNEQFF.

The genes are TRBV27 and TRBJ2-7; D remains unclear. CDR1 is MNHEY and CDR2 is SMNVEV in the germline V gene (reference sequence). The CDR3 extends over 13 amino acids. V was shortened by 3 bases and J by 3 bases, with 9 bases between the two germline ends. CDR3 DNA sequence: TGTGCCAGCAGTTTTGTCCCTATCTACGAGCAGTACTTC. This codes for CASSFVPIYEQYF.

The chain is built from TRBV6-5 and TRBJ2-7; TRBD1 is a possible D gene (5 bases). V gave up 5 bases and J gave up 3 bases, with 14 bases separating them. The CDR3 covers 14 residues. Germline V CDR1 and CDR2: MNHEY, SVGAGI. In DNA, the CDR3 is TGTGCCAGCAGTAACCAGGGCATCATCTACGAGCAGTACTTC. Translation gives CASSNQGIIYEQYF.

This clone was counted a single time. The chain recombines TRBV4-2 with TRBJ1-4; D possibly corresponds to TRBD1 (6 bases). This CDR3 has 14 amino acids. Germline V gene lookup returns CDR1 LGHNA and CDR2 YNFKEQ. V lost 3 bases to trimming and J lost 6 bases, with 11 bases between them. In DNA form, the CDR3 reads TGTGCCAGCAGCCAGGGGGCGCGTGATGAAAAACTGTTTTTT. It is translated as CASSQGARDEKLFF.

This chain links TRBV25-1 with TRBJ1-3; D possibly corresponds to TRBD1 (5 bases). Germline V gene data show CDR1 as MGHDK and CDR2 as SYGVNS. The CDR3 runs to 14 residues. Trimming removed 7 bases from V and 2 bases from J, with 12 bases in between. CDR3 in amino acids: CASTPPGAGNTIYF. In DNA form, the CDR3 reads TGTGCCAGCACCCCTCCGGGGGCTGGAAACACCATATATTTT.

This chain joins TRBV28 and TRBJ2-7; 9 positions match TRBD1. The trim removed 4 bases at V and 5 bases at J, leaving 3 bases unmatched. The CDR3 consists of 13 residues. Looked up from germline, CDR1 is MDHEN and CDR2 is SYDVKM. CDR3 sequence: CASSWTGVHEQYF. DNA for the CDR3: TGTGCCAGCAGTTGGACAGGGGTTCACGAGCAGTACTTC.

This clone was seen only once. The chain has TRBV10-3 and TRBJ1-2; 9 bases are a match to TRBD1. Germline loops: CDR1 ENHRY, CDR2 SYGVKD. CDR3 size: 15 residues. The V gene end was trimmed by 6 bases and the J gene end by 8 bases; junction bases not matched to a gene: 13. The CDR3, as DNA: TGTGCCATCAGCCGTACCGGGACAGGGAGGGACGGCTACACCTTC. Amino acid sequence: CAISRTGTGRDGYTF.

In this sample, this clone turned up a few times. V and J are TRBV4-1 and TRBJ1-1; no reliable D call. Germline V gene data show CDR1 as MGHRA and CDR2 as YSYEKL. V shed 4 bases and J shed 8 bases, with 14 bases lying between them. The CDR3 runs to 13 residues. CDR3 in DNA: TGCGCCAGCAGCCGTGTTGGGTTGGGAGAAGCTTTCTTT. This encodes CASSRVGLGEAFF.

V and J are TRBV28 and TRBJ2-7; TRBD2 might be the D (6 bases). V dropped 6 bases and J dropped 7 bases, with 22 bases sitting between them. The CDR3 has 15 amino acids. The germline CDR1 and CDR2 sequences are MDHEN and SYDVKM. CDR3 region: CASSTPLAGLGEQYF. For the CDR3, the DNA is TGTGCCAGCAGCACCCCGTTGGCGGGGCTTGGGGAGCAGTACTTC.

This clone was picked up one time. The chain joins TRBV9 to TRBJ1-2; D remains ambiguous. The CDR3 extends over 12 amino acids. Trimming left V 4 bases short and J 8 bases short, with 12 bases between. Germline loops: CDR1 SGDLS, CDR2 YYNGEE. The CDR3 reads CASSTRPGGYTF. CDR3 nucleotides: TGTGCCAGCAGCACACGACCGGGGGGCTACACCTTC.

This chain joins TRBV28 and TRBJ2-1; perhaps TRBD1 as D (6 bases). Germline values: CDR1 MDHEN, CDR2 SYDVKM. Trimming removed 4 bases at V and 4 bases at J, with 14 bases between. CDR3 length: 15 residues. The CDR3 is CASSSPGVRYNEQFF. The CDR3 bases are TGTGCCAGCAGTTCCCCAGGGGTGCGGTACAATGAGCAGTTCTTC.

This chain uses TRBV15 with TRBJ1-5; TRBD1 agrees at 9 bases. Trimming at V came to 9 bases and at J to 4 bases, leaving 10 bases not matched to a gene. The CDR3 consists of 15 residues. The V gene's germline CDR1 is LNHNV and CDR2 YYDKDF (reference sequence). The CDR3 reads CATAGQGIGNQPQHF. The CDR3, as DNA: TGTGCCACAGCGGGACAGGGAATAGGTAATCAGCCCCAGCATTTT.

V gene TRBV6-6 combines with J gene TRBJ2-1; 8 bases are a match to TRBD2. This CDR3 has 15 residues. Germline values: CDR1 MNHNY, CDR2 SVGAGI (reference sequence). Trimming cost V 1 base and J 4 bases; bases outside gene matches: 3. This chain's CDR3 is CASSYYGRAYNEQFF. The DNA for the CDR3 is TGTGCCAGCAGTTACTACGGGAGGGCATACAATGAGCAGTTCTTC.

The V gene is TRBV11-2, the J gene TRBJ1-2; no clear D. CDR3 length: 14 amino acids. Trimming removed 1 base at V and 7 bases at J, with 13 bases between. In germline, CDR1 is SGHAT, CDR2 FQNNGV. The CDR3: CASSLGQVPGGYTF. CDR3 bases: TGTGCCAGCAGCTTAGGGCAGGTACCGGGTGGCTACACCTTC.

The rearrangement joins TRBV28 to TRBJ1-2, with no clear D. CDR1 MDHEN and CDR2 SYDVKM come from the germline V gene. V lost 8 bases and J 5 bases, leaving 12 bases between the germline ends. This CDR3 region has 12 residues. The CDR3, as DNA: TGTGCCAGCGCCCCCTCGGGGTATGGCTACACCTTC. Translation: CASAPSGYGYTF.

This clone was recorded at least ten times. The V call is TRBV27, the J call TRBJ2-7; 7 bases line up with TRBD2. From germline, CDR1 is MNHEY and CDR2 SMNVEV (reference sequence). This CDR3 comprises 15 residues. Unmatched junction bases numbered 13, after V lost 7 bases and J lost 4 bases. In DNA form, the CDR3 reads TGTGCCAGCACCCTGGACGGTGTGGGAGGGTACGAGCAGTACTTC. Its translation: CASTLDGVGGYEQYF.